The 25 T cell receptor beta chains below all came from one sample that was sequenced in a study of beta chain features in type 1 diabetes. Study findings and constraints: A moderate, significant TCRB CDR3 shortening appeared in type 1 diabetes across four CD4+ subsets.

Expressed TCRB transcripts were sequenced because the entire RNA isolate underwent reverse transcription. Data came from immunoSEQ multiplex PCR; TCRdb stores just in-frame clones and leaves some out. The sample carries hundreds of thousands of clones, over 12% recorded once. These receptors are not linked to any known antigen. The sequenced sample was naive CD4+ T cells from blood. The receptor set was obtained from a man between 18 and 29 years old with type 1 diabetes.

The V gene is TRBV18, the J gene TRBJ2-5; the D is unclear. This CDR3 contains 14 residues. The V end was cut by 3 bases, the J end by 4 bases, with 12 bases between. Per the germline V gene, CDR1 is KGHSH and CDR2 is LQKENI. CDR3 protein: CASSPPDGRETQYF. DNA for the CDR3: TGTGCCAGCTCACCCCCCGACGGTAGAGAGACCCAGTACTTC.

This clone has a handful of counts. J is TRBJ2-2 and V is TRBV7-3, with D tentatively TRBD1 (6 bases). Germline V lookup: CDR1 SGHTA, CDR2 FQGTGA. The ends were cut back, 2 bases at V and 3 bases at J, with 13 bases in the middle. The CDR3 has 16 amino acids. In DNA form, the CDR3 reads TGTGCCAGCAGCTTATTGGGGGCGCGGGACACCGGGGAGCTGTTTTTT. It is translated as CASSLLGARDTGELFF.

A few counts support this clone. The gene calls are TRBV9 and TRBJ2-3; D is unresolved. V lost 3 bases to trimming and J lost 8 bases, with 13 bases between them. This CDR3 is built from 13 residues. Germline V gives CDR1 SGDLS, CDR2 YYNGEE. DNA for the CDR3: TGTGCCAGCAGCGCTCAGGATTCAGCTACGCAGTATTTT. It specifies CASSAQDSATQYF. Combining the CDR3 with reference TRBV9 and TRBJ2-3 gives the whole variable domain DSGVTQTPKHLITATGQRVTLRCSPRSGDLSVYWYQQSLDQGLQFLIQYYNGEERAKGNILERFSAQQFPDLHSELNLSSLELGDSALYFCASSAQDSATQYFGPGTRLTVL.

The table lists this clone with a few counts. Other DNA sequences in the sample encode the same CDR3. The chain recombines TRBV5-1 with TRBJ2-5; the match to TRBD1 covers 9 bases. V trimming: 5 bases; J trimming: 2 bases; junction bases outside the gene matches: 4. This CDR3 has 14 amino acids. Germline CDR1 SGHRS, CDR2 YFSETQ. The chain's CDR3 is CASRPGTGQETQYF. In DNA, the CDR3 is TGCGCCAGCAGGCCGGGGACAGGGCAAGAGACCCAGTACTTC.

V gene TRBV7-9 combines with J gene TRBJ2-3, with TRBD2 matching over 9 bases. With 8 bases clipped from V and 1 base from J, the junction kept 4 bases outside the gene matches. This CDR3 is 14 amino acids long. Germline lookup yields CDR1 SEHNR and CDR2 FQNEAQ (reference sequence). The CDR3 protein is CASQERGGTDTQYF. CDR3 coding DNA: TGTGCCAGCCAGGAGCGGGGGGGCACAGATACGCAGTATTTT.

This CDR3 reads CSVTHPGMNTEAFF. The CDR3 nucleotides are TGCAGCGTTACCCATCCAGGGATGAACACTGAAGCTTTCTTT. The chain recombines TRBV29-1 with TRBJ1-1; maybe TRBD1 (5 bases). The CDR3 runs to 14 residues. V was trimmed by 5 bases and J by 0 bases, leaving 13 bases between them. Germline V gene data show CDR1 as SQVTM and CDR2 as ANQGSEA.

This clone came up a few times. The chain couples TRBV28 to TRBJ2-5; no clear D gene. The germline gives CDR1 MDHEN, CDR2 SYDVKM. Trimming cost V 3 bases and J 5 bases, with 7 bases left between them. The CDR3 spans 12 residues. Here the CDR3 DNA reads TGTGCCAGCAGTTTTGACCGGGAGACCCAGTACTTC. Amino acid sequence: CASSFDRETQYF.

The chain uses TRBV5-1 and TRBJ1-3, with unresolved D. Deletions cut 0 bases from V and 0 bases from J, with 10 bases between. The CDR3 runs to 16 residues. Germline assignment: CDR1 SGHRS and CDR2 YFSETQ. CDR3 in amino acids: CASSLGTGLSGNTIYF. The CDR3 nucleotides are TGCGCCAGCAGCTTGGGGACGGGCCTCTCTGGAAACACCATATATTTT. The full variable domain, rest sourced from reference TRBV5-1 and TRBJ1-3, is KAGVTQTPRYLIKTRGQQVTLSCSPISGHRSVSWYQQTPGQGLQFLFEYFSETQRNKGNFPGRFSGRQFSNSRSEMNVSTLELGDSALYLCASSLGTGLSGNTIYFGEGSWLTVV.

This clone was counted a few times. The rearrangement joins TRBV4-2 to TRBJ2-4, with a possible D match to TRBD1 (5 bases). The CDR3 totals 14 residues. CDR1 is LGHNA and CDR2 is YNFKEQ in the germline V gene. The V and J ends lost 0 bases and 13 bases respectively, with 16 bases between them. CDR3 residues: CASSQDKVDRTQYF. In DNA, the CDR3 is TGTGCCAGCAGCCAAGATAAAGTAGACAGAACCCAGTACTTC.

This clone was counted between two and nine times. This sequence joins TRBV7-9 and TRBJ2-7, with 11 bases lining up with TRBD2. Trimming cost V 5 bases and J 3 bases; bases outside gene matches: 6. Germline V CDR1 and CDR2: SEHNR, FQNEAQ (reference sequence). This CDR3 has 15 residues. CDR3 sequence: CASSEGLAASYEQYF. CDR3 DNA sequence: TGTGCCAGCAGCGAGGGACTAGCGGCAAGCTACGAGCAGTACTTC.

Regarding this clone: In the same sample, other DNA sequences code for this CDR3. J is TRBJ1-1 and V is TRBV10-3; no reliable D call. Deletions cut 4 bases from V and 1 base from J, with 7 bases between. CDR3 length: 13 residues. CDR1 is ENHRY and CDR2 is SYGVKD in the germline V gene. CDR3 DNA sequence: TGTGCCATCAGTGGTGGGGAGAACACTGAAGCTTTCTTT. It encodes CAISGGENTEAFF.

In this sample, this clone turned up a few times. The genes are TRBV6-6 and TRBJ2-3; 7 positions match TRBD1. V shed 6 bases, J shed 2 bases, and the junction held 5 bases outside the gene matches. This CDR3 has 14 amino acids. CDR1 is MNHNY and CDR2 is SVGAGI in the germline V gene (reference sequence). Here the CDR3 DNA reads TGTGCCAGCAGCCTGGGACAGCCCACAGATACGCAGTATTTT. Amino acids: CASSLGQPTDTQYF.

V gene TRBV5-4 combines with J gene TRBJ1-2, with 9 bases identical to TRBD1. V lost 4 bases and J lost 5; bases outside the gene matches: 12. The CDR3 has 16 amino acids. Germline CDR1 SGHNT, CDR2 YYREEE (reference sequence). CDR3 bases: TGTGCCAGCAGCGGTCTTCCGGGACAGGGCGGTTATGGCTACACCTTC. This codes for CASSGLPGQGGYGYTF.

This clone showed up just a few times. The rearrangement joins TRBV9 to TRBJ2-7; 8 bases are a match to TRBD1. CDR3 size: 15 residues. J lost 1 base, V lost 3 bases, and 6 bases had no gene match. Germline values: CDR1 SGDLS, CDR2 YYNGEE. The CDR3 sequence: CASSATGGRSYEQYF. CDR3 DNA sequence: TGTGCCAGCAGCGCAACAGGGGGGCGTTCCTACGAGCAGTACTTC.

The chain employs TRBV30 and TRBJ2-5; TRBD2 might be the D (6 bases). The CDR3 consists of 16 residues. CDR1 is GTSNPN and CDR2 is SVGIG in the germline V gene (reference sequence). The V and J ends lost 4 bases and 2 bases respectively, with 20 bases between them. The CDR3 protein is CAWKVGWARGQETQYF. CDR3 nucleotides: TGTGCCTGGAAGGTGGGGTGGGCACGGGGGCAAGAGACCCAGTACTTC.

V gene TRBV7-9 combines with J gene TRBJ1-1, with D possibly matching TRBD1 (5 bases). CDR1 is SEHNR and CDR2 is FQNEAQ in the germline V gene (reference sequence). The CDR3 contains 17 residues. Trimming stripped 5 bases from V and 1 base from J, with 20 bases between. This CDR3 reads CASSPPGAGGANTEAFF. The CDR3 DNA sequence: TGTGCCAGCAGCCCGCCCGGGGCCGGAGGTGCGAACACTGAAGCTTTCTTT.

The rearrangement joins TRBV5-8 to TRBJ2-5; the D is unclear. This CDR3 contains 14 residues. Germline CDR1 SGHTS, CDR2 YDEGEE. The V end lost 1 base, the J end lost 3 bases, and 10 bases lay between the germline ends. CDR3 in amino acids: CASSLTGGEETQYF. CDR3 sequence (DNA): TGTGCCAGCAGCTTGACCGGTGGTGAAGAGACCCAGTACTTC.

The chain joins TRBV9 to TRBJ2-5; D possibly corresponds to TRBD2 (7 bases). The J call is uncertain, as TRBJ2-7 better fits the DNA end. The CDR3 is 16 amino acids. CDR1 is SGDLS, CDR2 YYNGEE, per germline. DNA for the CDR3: TGTGCCAGCAGCGTAGATCCCACAGGGACTAACTACGAGCAGTACTTC. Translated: CASSVDPTGTNYEQYF.

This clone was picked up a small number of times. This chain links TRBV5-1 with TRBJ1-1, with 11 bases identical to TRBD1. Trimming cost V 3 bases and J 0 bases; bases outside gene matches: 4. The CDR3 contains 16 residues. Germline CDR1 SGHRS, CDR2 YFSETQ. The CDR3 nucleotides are TGCGCCAGCAGCTGGGACAGGGGGTCGGTGAACACTGAAGCTTTCTTT. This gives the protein CASSWDRGSVNTEAFF. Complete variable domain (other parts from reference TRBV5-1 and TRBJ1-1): KAGVTQTPRYLIKTRGQQVTLSCSPISGHRSVSWYQQTPGQGLQFLFEYFSETQRNKGNFPGRFSGRQFSNSRSEMNVSTLELGDSALYLCASSWDRGSVNTEAFFGQGTRLTVV.

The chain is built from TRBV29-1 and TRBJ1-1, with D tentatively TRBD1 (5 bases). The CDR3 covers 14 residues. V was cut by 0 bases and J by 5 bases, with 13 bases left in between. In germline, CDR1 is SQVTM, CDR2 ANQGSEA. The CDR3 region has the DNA TGCAGCGTTGAAGATCCAGGGCGGCAGACTGAAGCTTTCTTT. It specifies CSVEDPGRQTEAFF.

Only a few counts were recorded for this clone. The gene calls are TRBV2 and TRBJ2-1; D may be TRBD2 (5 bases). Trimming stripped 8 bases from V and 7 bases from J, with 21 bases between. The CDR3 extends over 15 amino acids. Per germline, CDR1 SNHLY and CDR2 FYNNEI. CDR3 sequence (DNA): TGTGCCAGCGGCAAAGACGGGGTTAGGGAAAATGAGCAGTTCTTC. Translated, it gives CASGKDGVRENEQFF.

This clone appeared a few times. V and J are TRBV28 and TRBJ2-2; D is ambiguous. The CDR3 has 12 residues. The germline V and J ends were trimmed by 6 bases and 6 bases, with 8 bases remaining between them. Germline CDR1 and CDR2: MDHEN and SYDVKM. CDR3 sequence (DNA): TGTGCCAGCAGAGGCGGATCCGGGGAGCTGTTTTTT. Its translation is CASRGGSGELFF.

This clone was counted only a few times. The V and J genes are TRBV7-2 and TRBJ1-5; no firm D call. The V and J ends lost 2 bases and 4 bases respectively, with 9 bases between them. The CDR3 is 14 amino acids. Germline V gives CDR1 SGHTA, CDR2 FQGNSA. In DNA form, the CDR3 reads TGTGCCAGCAGCTTATTGGTAGATAATCAGCCCCAGCATTTT. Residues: CASSLLVDNQPQHF.

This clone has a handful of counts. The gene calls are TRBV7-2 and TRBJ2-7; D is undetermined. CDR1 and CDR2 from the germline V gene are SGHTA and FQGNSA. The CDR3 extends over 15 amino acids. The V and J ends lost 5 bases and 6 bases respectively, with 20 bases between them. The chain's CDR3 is CASSLTKAAWPEQYF. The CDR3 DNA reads TGTGCCAGCAGCCTAACGAAGGCAGCTTGGCCCGAGCAGTACTTC. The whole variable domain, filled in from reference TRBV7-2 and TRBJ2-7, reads GAGVSQSPSNKVTEKGKDVELRCDPISGHTALYWYRQSLGQGLEFLIYFQGNSAPDKSGLPSDRFSAERTGGSVSTLTIQRTQQEDSAVYLCASSLTKAAWPEQYFGPGTRLTVT.

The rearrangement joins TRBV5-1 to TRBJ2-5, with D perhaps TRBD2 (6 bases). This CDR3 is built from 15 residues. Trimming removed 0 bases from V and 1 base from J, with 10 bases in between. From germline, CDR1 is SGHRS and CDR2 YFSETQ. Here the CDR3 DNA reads TGCGCCAGCAGCTTGGCGGTGGAGGGCCAAGAGACCCAGTACTTC. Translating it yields CASSLAVEGQETQYF.